This T cell receptor (beta chain) was identified in a study of identical twins. Template switching added a universal primer binding site, and final cDNA carried unique molecular identifiers. One entry per CDR3 protein, called by TCRdb with MiXCR from the 5' RACE reads. This table has about 450,000 distinct CDR3 sequences, about 18% appearing once. Study-wide results and limits: Out-of-frame alpha sequences shared between twins exhibited an excess of low generation probability. Reduced insertions were recorded for abundant cord blood beta clonotypes, with no such pattern in memory repertoires.

Deletions cut 2 bases from V and 4 bases from J, with 13 bases between. Germline CDR1 DFQATT, CDR2 SNEGSKA (reference sequence). CDR3 length: 14 residues. Each donor (without exception) was a healthy Caucasian. This clonotype was counted many times. Its target is unknown. This sequence joins TRBV20-1 and TRBJ2-3, with D perhaps matching TRBD2 (6 bases). This receptor was taken from a man aged 45-65 years in good health. Sequencing used naive T cells sorted from blood. The chain's CDR3 is CSARLRTGADTQYF. CDR3 DNA sequence: TGCAGTGCTAGACTTCGGACGGGGGCAGATACGCAGTATTTT.